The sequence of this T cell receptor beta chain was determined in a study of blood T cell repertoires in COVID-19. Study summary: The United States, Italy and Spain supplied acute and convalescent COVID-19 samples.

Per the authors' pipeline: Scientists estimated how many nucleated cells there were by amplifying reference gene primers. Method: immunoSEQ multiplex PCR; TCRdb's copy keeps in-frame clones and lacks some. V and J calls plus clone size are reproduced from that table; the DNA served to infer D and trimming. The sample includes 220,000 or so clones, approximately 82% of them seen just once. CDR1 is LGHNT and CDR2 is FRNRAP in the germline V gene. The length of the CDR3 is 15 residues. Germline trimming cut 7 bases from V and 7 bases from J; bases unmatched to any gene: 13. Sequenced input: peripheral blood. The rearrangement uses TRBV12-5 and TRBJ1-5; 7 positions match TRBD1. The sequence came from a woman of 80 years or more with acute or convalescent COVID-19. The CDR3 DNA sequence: TGTGCTAGTGCCTCGACAGGGAACCGAATGCAGCCCCAGCATTTT. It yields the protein CASASTGNRMQPQHF.